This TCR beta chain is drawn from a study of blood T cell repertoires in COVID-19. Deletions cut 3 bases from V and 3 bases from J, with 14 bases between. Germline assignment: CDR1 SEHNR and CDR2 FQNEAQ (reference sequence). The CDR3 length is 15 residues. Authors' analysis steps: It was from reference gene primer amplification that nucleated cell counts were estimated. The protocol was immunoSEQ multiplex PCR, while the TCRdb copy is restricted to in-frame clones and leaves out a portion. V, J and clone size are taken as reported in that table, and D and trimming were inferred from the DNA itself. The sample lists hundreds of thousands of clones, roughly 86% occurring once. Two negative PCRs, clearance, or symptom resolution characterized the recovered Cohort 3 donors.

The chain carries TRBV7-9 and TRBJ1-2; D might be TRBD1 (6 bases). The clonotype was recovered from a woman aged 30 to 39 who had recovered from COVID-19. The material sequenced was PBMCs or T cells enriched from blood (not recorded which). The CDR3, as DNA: TGTGCCAGCAGCTTCGCGCTAGGGGGATACTATGGCTACACCTTC. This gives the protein CASSFALGGYYGYTF.